The present TCR beta chain was sequenced within a study of graft-versus-host responses after intestinal transplantation. Study-wide results and caveats: Declining HvG levels early post-transplant were linked to peak circulating GvH clone levels. Recipient-marrow GvH clones were detected, some having first appeared in ileum or blood.

Remarks on this clone: Its antigen remains unknown.

Only in-frame clones appear in the TCRdb table, and some are missing; sequencing was by immunoSEQ multiplex PCR. The sample records 100,000 or so clones, around 93% being singletons. The CDR3 length is 15 residues. Germline V gene lookup returns CDR1 SGDLS and CDR2 YYNGEE. V was trimmed by 0 bases and J by 0 bases, leaving 9 bases between them. Sequencing used unstimulated CD8+ T cells sorted from spleen or lymph node cells, obtained before intestinal transplant. The rearrangement links TRBV9 to TRBJ1-1, with D perhaps TRBD1 (6 bases). The clonotype originates from a human donor who received an intestinal transplant. CDR3 nucleotide sequence: TGTGCCAGCAGCGTAGAGGGGGGGATGAACACTGAAGCTTTCTTT. It is translated as CASSVEGGMNTEAFF.